The 32 T cell receptor beta chains reported below all come from one sample, sequenced in a study of identical twins. TCRdb used MiXCR to reprocess the 5' RACE reads, holding one entry per CDR3 protein. The sample lists 570,000 or so distinct CDR3 sequences, just under 10% occurring once. The same sample was also used in a study of yellow fever vaccine responses in identical twins.

Material for sequencing was PBMCs. Receptor source: a woman aged 18-29 years in good health.

The V gene is TRBV11-3, the J gene TRBJ2-1; D not certain. The V end was cut by 3 bases, the J end by 6 bases, with 12 bases between. The germline gives CDR1 SGHNT, CDR2 YENEEA. The CDR3 runs 14 residues. The CDR3 sequence: CASSFLGLGNEQFF. The CDR3 bases are TGTGCCAGCAGCTTCCTCGGTCTTGGCAATGAGCAGTTCTTC.

A few counts support this clonotype. The rearrangement uses TRBV19 and TRBJ1-2, with D tentatively TRBD1 (5 bases). The V gene's germline CDR1 is LNHDA and CDR2 SQIVND (reference sequence). The CDR3 has 15 amino acids. V lost 7 bases and J 2 bases, leaving 17 bases between the germline ends. The CDR3 loop reads CASTAPGQGNYGYTF. The CDR3, as DNA: TGTGCCAGTACCGCCCCCGGGCAGGGAAACTATGGCTACACCTTC.

This clonotype was seen a handful of times. The chain employs TRBV15 and TRBJ2-3; possibly TRBD2 for D (6 bases). This CDR3 region has 19 residues. Germline loops: CDR1 LNHNV, CDR2 YYDKDF (reference sequence). V was cut by 0 bases and J by 3 bases, with 22 bases left in between. The chain's CDR3 is CATSRDLVRRGAETDTQYF. The CDR3 nucleotides are TGTGCCACCAGCAGAGATCTAGTTAGGAGGGGCGCGGAAACAGATACGCAGTATTTT.

This clonotype came up many times. This chain connects TRBV28 to TRBJ1-2; D is ambiguous. Trimming removed 4 bases at V and 3 bases at J, with 12 bases between. The germline CDR1 and CDR2 sequences are MDHEN and SYDVKM. The CDR3 has 14 amino acids. CDR3 DNA: TGTGCCAGCAGTTCATTTGGTCCGGACTATGGCTACACCTTC. This codes for CASSSFGPDYGYTF.

For the CDR3, the DNA is TGTGCCAGCAGTCCCCCTCAGGGGGAGTACACTGAAGCTTTCTTT. Amino acid sequence: CASSPPQGEYTEAFF. The chain employs TRBV28 and TRBJ1-1; TRBD1 matches 7 bases. The J segment lost 3 bases and the V segment lost 5 bases, leaving 9 bases of the junction unmatched. Germline assignment: CDR1 MDHEN and CDR2 SYDVKM. The CDR3 is 15 amino acids.

The chain has TRBV12-3 or TRBV12-4 and TRBJ1-1; D not resolved. Deletions cut 5 bases from V and 0 bases from J, with 13 bases between. CDR3 length equals 15 residues. The CDR3 spells CASSPRPNMNTEAFF. CDR3 nucleotides: TGTGCCAGCAGTCCCCGTCCCAACATGAACACTGAAGCTTTCTTT.

V is TRBV2 and J is TRBJ2-7; D is unclear. V lost 4 bases to trimming and J lost 6 bases, with 4 bases between them. This CDR3 region has 10 residues. Germline-derived CDR1 and CDR2 are SNHLY and FYNNEI. The CDR3 loop reads CASSVSEQYF. In DNA form, the CDR3 reads TGTGCCAGCAGTGTATCCGAGCAGTACTTC.

This clonotype appeared a few times. This chain uses TRBV5-5 with TRBJ1-2; possible D gene TRBD1, 5 bases. The CDR3 length is 16 residues. Trimming shortened V by 4 bases and J by 3 bases, and 19 bases separated the two germline ends. CDR1 SGHKS and CDR2 YYEKEE come from the germline V gene (reference sequence). The CDR3, as DNA: TGTGCCAGCAGCCTGATCTCCCGGGGGATTTACTATGGCTACACCTTC. This sequence encodes CASSLISRGIYYGYTF.

The genes are TRBV29-1 and TRBJ2-6; D gene uncertain. This CDR3 comprises 13 residues. V was pared by 5 bases and J by 4 bases, with 9 bases between. The germline gives CDR1 SQVTM, CDR2 ANQGSEA. As DNA, the CDR3 is TGCAGCGTTCTCAGTTGGGGGGCCAACGTCCTGACTTTC. This translates into CSVLSWGANVLTF.

This clonotype was seen at least ten times. The chain couples TRBV10-3 to TRBJ2-7; maybe TRBD1 (5 bases). V was shortened by 5 bases and J by 0 bases, with 8 bases between the two germline ends. The CDR3 covers 13 residues. Germline-derived CDR1 and CDR2 are ENHRY and SYGVKD. The CDR3 region is CAISLDISYEQYF. The CDR3 region has the DNA TGTGCCATCAGTTTGGACATCTCCTACGAGCAGTACTTC.

The table lists this clonotype with many counts. This chain links TRBV7-2 with TRBJ2-5; D is unclear. The V end lost 2 bases, the J end lost 5 bases, and 6 bases lay between the germline ends. The CDR3 length is 12 residues. Germline CDR1 is SGHTA and CDR2 is FQGNSA. The chain's CDR3 is CASSLSLETQYF. Written as DNA, the CDR3 is TGTGCCAGCAGCTTATCGTTGGAGACCCAGTACTTC.

In this sample, this clonotype turned up many times. The chain carries TRBV20-1 and TRBJ2-7; perhaps TRBD1 as D (5 bases). The CDR3 spans 13 residues. V was trimmed by 6 bases and J by 7 bases, leaving 19 bases between them. Per germline, CDR1 DFQATT and CDR2 SNEGSKA (reference sequence). The CDR3 DNA reads as TGCAGTGCGGTATTAGGGGTGCCTTTAGAGCAGTACTTC. Protein product: CSAVLGVPLEQYF.

Ten or more counts support this clonotype. The rearrangement links TRBV5-1 to TRBJ2-1; TRBD2 matches 8 bases. Germline CDR1 is SGHRS and CDR2 is YFSETQ. V was clipped by 0 bases and J by 4 bases; unmatched bases: 3. The CDR3 loop spans 15 amino acids. Here the CDR3 DNA reads TGCGCCAGCAGCTTGGACGGGAGGGCTTACAATGAGCAGTTCTTC. Its protein is CASSLDGRAYNEQFF.

The chain combines TRBV3-1 with TRBJ2-7; possible D gene TRBD2, 6 bases. Germline V gene sequence: CDR1 LGHDT, CDR2 YNNKEL (reference sequence). Trimming shortened V by 1 base and J by 0 bases, and 16 bases separated the two germline ends. The CDR3 is 17 residues long. In nucleotides, the CDR3 is TGTGCCAGCAGCCAAGGCGTTAGCGGAGCAAGCTCCTACGAGCAGTACTTC. Its protein is CASSQGVSGASSYEQYF.

The chain couples TRBV7-2 to TRBJ2-1; 9 bases match TRBD2. The V segment lost 2 bases and the J segment 0 bases; nucleotides outside the gene matches: 20. Germline V CDR1 and CDR2: SGHTA, FQGNSA. The CDR3 extends over 22 amino acids. DNA for the CDR3: TGTGCCAGCAGCTTACCCAATTTAGCGGGAGAACCCCCCCCGTTCTCCTACAATGAGCAGTTCTTC. This sequence encodes CASSLPNLAGEPPPFSYNEQFF.

This clonotype was counted at least ten times. The rearrangement links TRBV12-3 or TRBV12-4 to TRBJ2-1; 11 positions match TRBD2. V lost 5 bases and J lost 9; bases outside the gene matches: 6. The CDR3 loop spans 14 amino acids. CDR3 DNA: TGTGCCAGCAGTCCACGCCTAGCGGGAGGTGAGCAGTTCTTC. It is translated as CASSPRLAGGEQFF.

The chain links TRBV20-1 to TRBJ2-3; TRBD2 agrees at 11 bases. There are 16 residues in the CDR3. Germline values: CDR1 DFQATT, CDR2 SNEGSKA (reference sequence). J lost 4 bases, V lost 4 bases, and 10 bases had no gene match. The CDR3 loop reads CSAIAGGRRGSDTQYF. The CDR3 DNA follows: TGCAGTGCTATAGCGGGAGGGCGCAGAGGTTCAGATACGCAGTATTTT.

This clonotype appeared many times. This chain joins TRBV7-9 and TRBJ2-2, with D perhaps matching TRBD1 or TRBD2 (7 bases each). The CDR3 is made up of 16 amino acids. The V end lost 5 bases, the J end lost 2 bases, and 15 bases lay between the germline ends. Germline CDR1 and CDR2: SEHNR and FQNEAQ (reference sequence). The CDR3 sequence is CASSPRQGLNTGELFF. CDR3 sequence (DNA): TGTGCCAGCAGCCCAAGACAGGGACTAAACACCGGGGAGCTGTTTTTT.

The chain joins TRBV29-1 to TRBJ2-3, with D possibly being TRBD2 (7 bases). Between the trimmed V and J ends, which lost 3 bases and 4 bases, there was a span of 14 bases. In germline, CDR1 is SQVTM, CDR2 ANQGSEA. The CDR3 contains 14 residues. CDR3 region: CSVDRGAGADTQYF. In nucleotides, the CDR3 is TGCAGCGTTGATCGGGGGGCTGGAGCAGATACGCAGTATTTT.

This clonotype was counted many times. This chain links TRBV27 with TRBJ2-7; D remains ambiguous. V was cut by 4 bases and J by 0 bases, with 10 bases left in between. The CDR3 runs 14 residues. Looked up from germline, CDR1 is MNHEY and CDR2 is SMNVEV (reference sequence). CDR3 sequence reads: CASSSGRSSYEQYF. The CDR3 DNA reads TGTGCCAGCAGTTCGGGTCGGAGCTCCTACGAGCAGTACTTC.

This clonotype was seen more than once but under ten times. This chain links TRBV9 with TRBJ2-2; D call uncertain. This CDR3 spans 15 amino acids. Germline V gene lookup returns CDR1 SGDLS and CDR2 YYNGEE. Trimming took off 4 bases at V and 2 bases at J, with 12 bases between the two ends. CDR3 in DNA: TGTGCCAGCAGCTCTCGGACCGGAAACACCGGGGAGCTGTTTTTT. Translation gives CASSSRTGNTGELFF.

This chain links TRBV6-6 with TRBJ2-1, with no clear D. Trimming shortened V by 6 bases and J by 6 bases, and 9 bases separated the two germline ends. Germline V lookup: CDR1 MNHNY, CDR2 SVGAGI (reference sequence). CDR3 length equals 12 residues. The CDR3 reads CASRTSSNEQFF. In nucleotides, the CDR3 is TGTGCCAGCAGGACATCTTCCAATGAGCAGTTCTTC.

This clonotype was detected a few times. V gene TRBV20-1 combines with J gene TRBJ2-5; TRBD2 matches 8 bases. Unmatched junction bases numbered 13, after V lost 8 bases and J lost 2 bases. The CDR3 length is 15 residues. Germline V gives CDR1 DFQATT, CDR2 SNEGSKA (reference sequence). CDR3 sequence: CSYTTTAGDQETQYF. Written as DNA, the CDR3 is TGCAGTTACACCACAACAGCGGGGGATCAAGAGACCCAGTACTTC.

The sample holds many counts of this clonotype. This rearrangement joins TRBV20-1 to TRBJ2-7, with 12 bases fitting TRBD2. Trimming cost V 3 bases and J 4 bases; bases outside gene matches: 4. Germline V gene data show CDR1 as DFQATT and CDR2 as SNEGSKA (reference sequence). The CDR3 spans 14 residues. The CDR3 region has the DNA TGCAGTGCTAGCTTACTAGCGGGAGGATACGAGCAGTACTTC. As protein: CSASLLAGGYEQYF.

This clonotype was observed many times. The chain couples TRBV11-2 to TRBJ2-3; 13 bases fit TRBD2. J was trimmed by 1 base and V by 5 bases; bases with no gene match: 6. The CDR3 has 17 residues. Germline CDR1 and CDR2: SGHAT and FQNNGV. The CDR3 sequence: CASSPGLAGLRTDTQYF. The CDR3 region has the DNA TGTGCCAGCAGCCCGGGACTAGCGGGACTTCGCACAGATACGCAGTATTTT.

This clonotype was counted only a few times. In nucleotides, the CDR3 is TGTGCCAGCAGTTACAATGGGCTGGAAGCCTACAATGAGCAGTTCTTC. Translated, it gives CASSYNGLEAYNEQFF. The chain employs TRBV6-5 and TRBJ2-1; D uncertain. Trimming pared 2 bases from V and 2 bases from J, leaving 13 bases between. The CDR3 loop spans 16 amino acids. From germline, CDR1 is MNHEY and CDR2 SVGAGI.

This clonotype came up a few times. V is TRBV2 and J is TRBJ2-7; 7 nucleotides align to TRBD2. The CDR3 is 14 amino acids. Unmatched junction bases numbered 12, after V lost 11 bases and J lost 2 bases. Germline CDR1 and CDR2: SNHLY and FYNNEI. CDR3 in amino acids: CASLFVSGAYEQYF. Written as DNA, the CDR3 is TGTGCCTCCCTGTTTGTCAGCGGGGCCTACGAGCAGTACTTC. Looking up the rest from reference TRBV2 and TRBJ2-7 gives the full variable domain: EPEVTQTPSHQVTQMGQEVILRCVPISNHLYFYWYRQILGQKVEFLVSFYNNEISEKSEIFDDQFSVERPDGSNFTLKIRSTKLEDSAMYFCASLFVSGAYEQYFGPGTRLTVT.

This clonotype occurred many times. The chain uses TRBV5-1 and TRBJ1-1; no firm D call. V shed 4 bases and J shed 1 base, with 8 bases lying between them. Germline V CDR1 and CDR2: SGHRS, YFSETQ. This CDR3 spans 13 amino acids. As DNA, the CDR3 is TGCGCCAGCAGCCATAGAGCGAACACTGAAGCTTTCTTT. Translation: CASSHRANTEAFF. The full variable domain, rest sourced from reference TRBV5-1 and TRBJ1-1, is KAGVTQTPRYLIKTRGQQVTLSCSPISGHRSVSWYQQTPGQGLQFLFEYFSETQRNKGNFPGRFSGRQFSNSRSEMNVSTLELGDSALYLCASSHRANTEAFFGQGTRLTVV.

This clonotype came up many times. The chain links TRBV7-2 to TRBJ2-6; tentative D call: TRBD1 (5 bases). V shed 2 bases and J shed 2 bases, with 10 bases lying between them. Germline lookup yields CDR1 SGHTA and CDR2 FQGNSA. The length of the CDR3 is 16 residues. The CDR3 sequence: CASSLFSRAGANVLTF. For the CDR3, the DNA is TGTGCCAGCAGCTTATTCTCCAGGGCTGGGGCCAACGTCCTGACTTTC.

This clonotype came up a few times. This chain joins TRBV5-1 and TRBJ2-2; 10 positions agree with TRBD2. CDR1 SGHRS and CDR2 YFSETQ come from the germline V gene. This CDR3 spans 15 amino acids. With V trimmed by 3 bases and J by 4 bases, 3 bases remained unmatched. The DNA of the CDR3 is TGCGCCAGCAGCTCTAGCGGGGGTGGCACCGGGGAGCTGTTTTTT. It codes for CASSSSGGGTGELFF.

The V gene is TRBV5-5, the J gene TRBJ1-6, with 10 bases lining up with TRBD1. The CDR3 is 17 amino acids. Germline CDR1 and CDR2: SGHKS and YYEKEE (reference sequence). J lost 6 bases, V lost 4 bases, and 10 bases had no gene match. The CDR3 protein is CASSKAYRTGGNSPLHF. The DNA for the CDR3 is TGTGCCAGCAGCAAAGCTTACCGGACAGGGGGTAATTCACCCCTCCACTTT. The whole variable domain, remainder taken from reference TRBV5-5 and TRBJ1-6, is DAGVTQSPTHLIKTRGQQVTLRCSPISGHKSVSWYQQVLGQGPQFIFQYYEKEERGRGNFPDRFSARQFPNYSSELNVNALLLGDSALYLCASSKAYRTGGNSPLHFGNGTRLTVT.

The chain carries TRBV19 and TRBJ2-1, with D tentatively TRBD2 (6 bases). The CDR3 length is 13 residues. The germline CDR1 and CDR2 sequences are LNHDA and SQIVND (reference sequence). With 5 bases removed from V and 13 bases from J, the gap between germline ends came to 18 bases. The CDR3 is CASSSRTISGQFF. CDR3 DNA: TGTGCCAGTAGTTCCCGGACTATCTCGGGACAGTTCTTC. The entire variable domain, with the rest obtained from reference TRBV19 and TRBJ2-1, is as follows: DGGITQSPKYLFRKEGQNVTLSCEQNLNHDAMYWYRQDPGQGLRLIYYSQIVNDFQKGDIAEGYSVSREKKESFPLTVTSAQKNPTAFYLCASSSRTISGQFFGPGTRLTVL.